The 21 T cell receptor beta chains given below trace back to one sample, sequenced in a study of shared clonotypes between healthy human individuals. Produced via immunoSEQ multiplex PCR; TCRdb's table is partial and in-frame only. The table has 800,000 to 1,200,000 clones, approximately 80% seen once; the top ten hold 0.5% to 0.6%. Sequencing used memory CD4+ T cells from PBMCs. Subset reported: CD45RA-negative fraction. These TCRs come from a young man in good health. Some clones in this sample may be carry-over from other donors' samples.

This chain connects TRBV18 to TRBJ2-5, with a tentative D call TRBD2 (6 bases). The V gene lost 3 bases and the J gene lost 4 bases, with 18 bases spanning the gap. This CDR3 is 16 amino acids long. Germline-derived CDR1 and CDR2 are KGHSH and LQKENI. CDR3 sequence: CASSPVGRESPETQYF. As DNA, the CDR3 is TGTGCCAGCTCACCGGTAGGACGGGAGTCGCCAGAGACCCAGTACTTC.

V is TRBV29-1 and J is TRBJ2-2, with 10 nucleotides matching TRBD1. Germline V gene data show CDR1 as SQVTM and CDR2 as ANQGSEA. With V trimmed by 6 bases and J by 4 bases, 5 bases remained unmatched. The CDR3 contains 14 residues. Here the CDR3 DNA reads TGCAGCGTCTCCGGGACAGGGGTCACCGGGGAGCTGTTTTTT. This translates into CSVSGTGVTGELFF.

The CDR3 region has the DNA TGTGCCAGCAGTCTTACGGGACAGGGGGCGTTGCAGCCCCAGCATTTT. Its translation: CASSLTGQGALQPQHF. The chain uses TRBV28 and TRBJ1-5, with 12 bases lining up with TRBD1. Germline CDR1 MDHEN, CDR2 SYDVKM. Germline trimming cut 5 bases from V and 7 bases from J; bases unmatched to any gene: 9. The CDR3 consists of 16 residues.

The chain has TRBV7-2 and TRBJ2-3; perhaps TRBD1 as D (5 bases). This CDR3 has 14 amino acids. The germline V gene has CDR1 SGHTA and CDR2 FQGNSA. The V gene lost 5 bases and the J gene lost 0 bases, with 9 bases spanning the gap. This chain's CDR3 is CASSSWTSTDTQYF. CDR3 nucleotide sequence: TGTGCCAGCAGCAGCTGGACAAGCACAGATACGCAGTATTTT.

The chain employs TRBV18 and TRBJ1-2, with D possibly matching TRBD1 (5 bases). This CDR3 is built from 13 residues. Germline V gene data show CDR1 as KGHSH and CDR2 as LQKENI. The V gene lost 3 bases and the J gene lost 8 bases, with 13 bases spanning the gap. The CDR3 loop reads CASSPRAGEGYTF. The CDR3 DNA reads TGTGCCAGCTCACCCAGGGCCGGGGAAGGCTACACCTTC.

This sequence joins TRBV29-1 and TRBJ1-6, with D unresolved. Germline CDR1 SQVTM, CDR2 ANQGSEA. The CDR3 has 13 residues. With 5 bases removed from V and 10 bases from J, the gap between germline ends came to 15 bases. In DNA form, the CDR3 reads TGCAGCGTTAAGTATTTTCTCGAGTCACCCCTCCACTTT. Translating it yields CSVKYFLESPLHF. The full variable domain, in which reference TRBV29-1 and TRBJ1-6 provide the parts outside the CDR3, is SAVISQKPSRDICQRGTSLTIQCQVDSQVTMMFWYRQQPGQSLTLIATANQGSEATYESGFVIDKFPISRPNLTFSTLTVSNMSPEDSSIYLCSVKYFLESPLHFGNGTRLTVT.

A few counts support this clone. This sample includes further DNA sequences coding for the same CDR3. The CDR3 protein is CASSQTSGANTGELFF. The CDR3 coding sequence is TGTGCCAGCAGTCAAACTAGCGGGGCGAACACCGGGGAGCTGTTTTTT. The rearrangement links TRBV25-1 to TRBJ2-2; TRBD2 agrees at 10 bases. The V gene's germline CDR1 is MGHDK and CDR2 SYGVNS. This CDR3 has 16 amino acids. Trimming took 5 bases from V and 0 from J; bases not matched to a gene: 3.

V gene TRBV18 combines with J gene TRBJ2-7, with 14 bases identical to TRBD2. Per germline, CDR1 KGHSH and CDR2 LQKENI. The CDR3 totals 18 residues. The junction had 13 bases not matched to a gene; V was cut back by 3 bases and J by 6 bases. CDR3: CASSPPTRTSGRLLEQYF. DNA for the CDR3: TGTGCCAGCTCACCCCCCACCCGGACTAGCGGGAGGCTCCTCGAGCAGTACTTC.

J is TRBJ1-1 and V is TRBV19; no firm D call. CDR1 LNHDA and CDR2 SQIVND come from the germline V gene (reference sequence). Trimming cost V 4 bases and J 1 base, with 13 bases left between them. The CDR3 covers 15 residues. CDR3 protein: CASSSRPGANTEAFF. The DNA for the CDR3 is TGTGCCAGTAGTAGCCGTCCAGGAGCGAACACTGAAGCTTTCTTT.

The rearrangement links TRBV27 to TRBJ1-1; tentatively, D is TRBD1 (6 bases). The germline V gene encodes CDR1 MNHEY and CDR2 SMNVEV (reference sequence). The CDR3 has 15 residues. V was clipped by 4 bases and J by 0 bases, with 12 bases between them. The CDR3 DNA is TGTGCCAGCAGTTCCGGGGGCAATGTGAACACTGAAGCTTTCTTT. Translation: CASSSGGNVNTEAFF.

The V call is TRBV2, the J call TRBJ2-7; 8 bases fit TRBD2. Germline V gives CDR1 SNHLY, CDR2 FYNNEI. Trimming cost V 4 bases and J 2 bases; bases outside gene matches: 4. The CDR3 is made up of 14 amino acids. CDR3 loop: CASSVAGGTYEQYF. CDR3 DNA: TGTGCCAGCAGTGTTGCGGGAGGAACCTACGAGCAGTACTTC.

The rearrangement uses TRBV27 and TRBJ1-5; D is unresolved. The CDR3 extends over 14 amino acids. CDR1 and CDR2 from the germline V gene are MNHEY and SMNVEV (reference sequence). The V and J ends lost 5 bases and 1 base respectively, with 9 bases between them. This chain's CDR3 is CASSTEPSNQPQHF. Here the CDR3 DNA reads TGTGCCAGCAGTACAGAACCGAGCAATCAGCCCCAGCATTTT.

DNA of the CDR3: TGTGCCAGCAGCCCCGGACAGGGTACTAATGAAAAACTGTTTTTT. This translates into CASSPGQGTNEKLFF. The chain combines TRBV11-2 with TRBJ1-4; 8 bases line up with TRBD1. CDR1 and CDR2 from the germline V gene are SGHAT and FQNNGV. This CDR3 has 15 residues. V was clipped by 5 bases and J by 2 bases; unmatched bases: 4. Combining the CDR3 with reference TRBV11-2 and TRBJ1-4 gives the whole variable domain EAGVAQSPRYKIIEKRQSVAFWCNPISGHATLYWYQQILGQGPKLLIQFQNNGVVDDSQLPKDRFSAERLKGVDSTLKIQPAKLEDSAVYLCASSPGQGTNEKLFFGSGTQLSVL.

The chain employs TRBV7-9 and TRBJ2-7; D call uncertain. Trimming removed 6 bases at V and 4 bases at J, with 28 bases between. The CDR3 length is 18 residues. The V gene's germline CDR1 is SEHNR and CDR2 FQNEAQ (reference sequence). CDR3 residues: CASRPISGGSPASYEQYF. The CDR3 DNA is TGTGCCAGCAGACCCATTTCAGGCGGCTCACCGGCGTCGTACGAGCAGTACTTC.

This clone was picked up a small number of times. The chain couples TRBV2 to TRBJ1-4; 8 nucleotides match TRBD1. The CDR3 is 14 amino acids. Germline V CDR1 and CDR2: SNHLY, FYNNEI. V lost 6 bases and J lost 6; bases outside the gene matches: 6. The CDR3 nucleotides are TGTGCCAGCAGCAAGGACAGGGAACATGAAAAACTGTTTTTT. Translation: CASSKDREHEKLFF.

The chain carries TRBV29-1 and TRBJ2-1, with 10 bases matching TRBD2. CDR3 length: 14 residues. Germline values: CDR1 SQVTM, CDR2 ANQGSEA. V gave up 7 bases and J gave up 5 bases; unmatched junction bases: 8. CDR3 in DNA: TGCAGCGCATACGGGACTAGCGTGCACAATGAGCAGTTCTTC. Encoded protein: CSAYGTSVHNEQFF.

V is TRBV5-6 and J is TRBJ2-7; a possible D gene is TRBD1 (6 bases). Germline V CDR1 and CDR2: SGHDT, YYEEEE. The CDR3 runs to 14 residues. V shed 0 bases and J shed 5 bases, with 12 bases lying between them. CDR3 residues: CASSLVGTSDEQYF. In nucleotides, the CDR3 is TGTGCCAGCAGCTTGGTGGGGACATCGGACGAGCAGTACTTC.

The rearrangement uses TRBV5-1 and TRBJ2-2; 13 nucleotides match TRBD2. With V trimmed by 3 bases and J by 6 bases, 2 bases remained unmatched. This CDR3 spans 15 amino acids. The V gene's germline CDR1 is SGHRS and CDR2 YFSETQ. The CDR3 sequence is CASSYGLAGAGELFF. The DNA for the CDR3 is TGCGCCAGCAGCTACGGACTAGCGGGAGCCGGGGAGCTGTTTTTT. Supplemented by reference TRBV5-1 and TRBJ2-2, the full variable domain reads KAGVTQTPRYLIKTRGQQVTLSCSPISGHRSVSWYQQTPGQGLQFLFEYFSETQRNKGNFPGRFSGRQFSNSRSEMNVSTLELGDSALYLCASSYGLAGAGELFFGEGSRLTVL.

The V gene is TRBV7-2, the J gene TRBJ2-5, with 9 positions matching TRBD1. This CDR3 region has 15 residues. The V segment lost 0 bases and the J segment 4 bases; nucleotides outside the gene matches: 3. Germline assignment: CDR1 SGHTA and CDR2 FQGNSA. The CDR3 sequence: CASSLAGQGGETQYF. In DNA form, the CDR3 reads TGTGCCAGCAGCTTAGCGGGACAGGGTGGAGAGACCCAGTACTTC.

The chain has TRBV6-4 and TRBJ2-1; 9 nucleotides line up with TRBD1. After removal of 3 bases from V and 1 base from J, the junction contained 10 bases not matched to a gene. The V gene's germline CDR1 is MRHNA and CDR2 SNTAGT. This CDR3 has 18 amino acids. The CDR3, as DNA: TGTGCCAGCAGTGAAAAGTTAAGTGGGACAGGGTCCTACAATGAGCAGTTCTTC. Its translation: CASSEKLSGTGSYNEQFF.

V gene TRBV7-9 combines with J gene TRBJ1-2, with D tentatively TRBD1 (6 bases). With 4 bases removed from V and 4 bases from J, the gap between germline ends came to 10 bases. Germline V gives CDR1 SEHNR, CDR2 FQNEAQ (reference sequence). The CDR3 runs 13 residues. CDR3 coding DNA: TGTGCCAGCAGCTACACAGGGTTCTATGGCTACACCTTC. Translated: CASSYTGFYGYTF.